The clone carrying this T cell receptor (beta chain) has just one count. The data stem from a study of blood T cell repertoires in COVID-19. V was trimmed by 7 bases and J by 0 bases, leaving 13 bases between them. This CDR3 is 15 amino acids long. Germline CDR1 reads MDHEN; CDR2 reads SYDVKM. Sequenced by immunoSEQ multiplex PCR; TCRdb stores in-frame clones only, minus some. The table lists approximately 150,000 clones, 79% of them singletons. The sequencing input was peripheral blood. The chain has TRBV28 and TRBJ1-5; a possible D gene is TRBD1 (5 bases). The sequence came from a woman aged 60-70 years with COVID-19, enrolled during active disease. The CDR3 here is CASNYGGDSNQPQHF. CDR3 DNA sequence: TGTGCCAGCAACTACGGAGGGGATAGCAATCAGCCCCAGCATTTT.